A selection of T cell receptor beta chains follows, all from one sample in a study of CD8 T cells in ankylosing spondylitis. One entry per CDR3 protein, called by TCRdb with MiXCR from the 5' RACE reads. The sample lists 200,000 to 250,000 distinct CDR3 sequences; under 12% were seen once. The sequencing input was blood, either unsorted or a sorted T cell fraction (not recorded which). All receptors derive from a male donor with ankylosing spondylitis or in good health (not recorded which). Each CDR3 is given with its conserved first and last residue. The D gene is left open where the match is weak. A clone size is listed for some rows: how often the clone was seen (once, few, many), or a class if it is expanded.

CDR3: CASSLVQGLYTEAFF; DNA: TGTGCCAGCAGCTTAGTTCAGGGGCTGTACACTGAAGCTTTCTTT; V: TRBV7-8; J: TRBJ1-1; size: .; D: .
CDR3: CSARWPGGTGELFF; DNA: TGCAGTGCTAGATGGCCGGGTGGCACCGGGGAGCTGTTTTTT; V: TRBV20-1; J: TRBJ2-2; size: many; D: .
CDR3: CASSRGQGLTYEQYF; DNA: TGTGCCAGCAGCCGGGGACAGGGCCTTACCTACGAGCAGTACTTC; V: TRBV14; J: TRBJ2-7; size: .; D: TRBD1
CDR3: CASASVNTEAFF; DNA: TGTGCCAGCGCCAGCGTGAACACTGAAGCTTTCTTT; V: TRBV28; J: TRBJ1-1; size: .; D: .
CDR3: CASSLAGTFYEQYF; DNA: TGTGCCAGCAGTCTAGCGGGGACCTTTTACGAGCAGTACTTC; V: TRBV12-3/TRBV12-4; J: TRBJ2-7; size: many; D: TRBD2
CDR3: CASRRQLPDSPLHF; DNA: TGTGCCAGCAGAAGACAGCTCCCGGATTCACCCCTCCACTTT; V: TRBV6-1; J: TRBJ1-6; size: .; D: .
CDR3: CASSQRANEKLFF; DNA: TGTGCCAGCAGCCAAAGGGCTAATGAAAAACTGTTTTTT; V: TRBV3-1; J: TRBJ1-4; size: few; D: .
CDR3: CASSLTGGIDTQYF; DNA: TGTGCCAGCAGCCTGACAGGGGGCATCGATACGCAGTATTTT; V: TRBV7-3; J: TRBJ2-3; size: few; D: TRBD1
CDR3: CASSLRVSGGFSGANVLTF; DNA: TGCGCCAGCAGCTTGAGGGTGAGCGGGGGATTCTCTGGGGCCAACGTCCTGACTTTC; V: TRBV5-1; J: TRBJ2-6; size: many; D: TRBD2
CDR3: CASSLDRLATNEKLFF; DNA: TGCGCCAGCAGCTTGGACAGGCTTGCAACTAATGAAAAACTGTTTTTT; V: TRBV5-1; J: TRBJ1-4; size: many; D: .
CDR3: CSVAGGPGEQFF; DNA: TGCAGCGTAGCGGGGGGGCCCGGTGAGCAGTTCTTC; V: TRBV29-1; J: TRBJ2-1; size: few; D: TRBD2
CDR3: CASTRPLGTPSEQYF; DNA: TGTGCCAGCACCCGTCCCCTCGGGACACCATCCGAGCAGTACTTC; V: TRBV28; J: TRBJ2-7; size: many; D: .
CDR3: CATSRGPETQYF; DNA: TGTGCCACCAGCAGAGGACCGGAGACCCAGTACTTC; V: TRBV15; J: TRBJ2-5; size: many; D: .
CDR3: CASSYDRGPETQYF; DNA: TGTGCCAGCAGTTACGACAGGGGGCCAGAGACCCAGTACTTC; V: TRBV7-2; J: TRBJ2-5; size: many; D: TRBD1
CDR3: CASSLVGGSGDSPLHF; DNA: TGCGCCAGCAGCTTGGTTGGGGGGTCCGGGGATTCACCCCTCCACTTT; V: TRBV5-1; J: TRBJ1-6; size: .; D: .